This TCR beta chain originates from a study of cytomegalovirus exposure and HLA in healthy donors. Overall study findings and caveats: TCR beta V segments were, for the most part, productive about 90% or about 30% of the time in an earlier analysis. Later analysis identified several of the most significant clusters that appeared linked to common viral pathogens.

V lost 3 bases, J lost 1 base, and 7 bases stayed unmatched. The CDR3 covers 16 residues. Germline CDR1 and CDR2: SGDLS and YYNGEE. On this clone itself: The antigen is not known.

The PCR had 60 Vbeta and 13 Jbeta primers. Generated by immunoSEQ multiplex PCR, the TCRdb table keeps only in-frame clones and is missing some. The sample carries about 120,000 clones, over 15% recorded once. This receptor was obtained from a female donor in good health and CMV-seropositive. The sequenced sample consisted of PBMCs. V and J are TRBV9 and TRBJ2-1; 7 bases fit TRBD2. This CDR3 reads CASSAIAGGSYNEQFF. CDR3 nucleotide sequence: TGTGCCAGCAGCGCCATAGCGGGTGGGTCCTACAATGAGCAGTTCTTC.